These 21 T cell receptor beta chains were all obtained from the same sample, sequenced in a study of Ad26.COV2.S vaccination and SARS-CoV-2 variants. This sample's treatment: 15 to 20 received Ad26.COV2.S at low or high dose, single or two shots; about 5 received placebo; per-sample allocation not given. After the first vaccine or placebo injection, samples were drawn on day 63. Generated by immunoSEQ multiplex PCR, the TCRdb table keeps only in-frame clones and is missing some. The sample records fewer than 500,000 clones, more than 80% being singletons. This specimen was peripheral blood, taken in a trial of Ad26.COV2.S vaccine versus placebo. The receptors were gathered from a person between 18 and 65 years old who received the Ad26.COV2.S COVID-19 vaccine or a placebo.

A word on this clone: Other DNA sequences in the sample encode the same CDR3. The rearrangement joins TRBV6-2 or TRBV6-3 to TRBJ2-7, with a possible D match to TRBD2 (5 bases). V lost 6 bases and J 1 base, leaving 10 bases between the germline ends. Germline CDR1 reads MNHEY; CDR2 reads SVGEGT. The CDR3 has 13 amino acids. CDR3 amino acids: CASSPGGSYEQYF. The CDR3 DNA reads TGTGCCAGCAGCCCCGGCGGGTCCTACGAGCAGTACTTC.

The rearrangement uses TRBV7-7 and TRBJ2-1; D uncertain. The germline CDR1 and CDR2 sequences are SSHAT and FNYEAQ (reference sequence). The CDR3 has 10 amino acids. V lost 4 bases and J 13 bases, leaving 8 bases between the germline ends. The DNA of the CDR3 is TGTGCCAGCAGCTCAACCGGTCAGTTCTTC. It specifies CASSSTGQFF.

This clone was counted a few times. The V call is TRBV7-9, the J call TRBJ2-1; D gene ambiguous. This CDR3 region has 12 residues. The V end was cut by 1 base, the J end by 7 bases, with 5 bases between. Germline assignment: CDR1 SEHNR and CDR2 FQNEAQ (reference sequence). The CDR3 here is CASSLVGNEQFF. In DNA, the CDR3 is TGTGCCAGCAGCTTAGTAGGGAATGAGCAGTTCTTC.

This clone was recorded only once. The rearrangement joins TRBV18 to TRBJ2-1; 8 bases line up with TRBD1. CDR3 length: 16 amino acids. Germline V gene sequence: CDR1 KGHSH, CDR2 LQKENI. After removal of 0 bases from V and 7 bases from J, the junction contained 8 bases not matched to a gene. CDR3 in DNA: TGTGCCAGCTCACCACCGTTGCAGGGGGCAAAAAATGAGCAGTTCTTC. Translation: CASSPPLQGAKNEQFF.

The V gene is TRBV29-1, the J gene TRBJ2-1; D is unclear. The CDR3 is 13 residues long. Deletions cut 6 bases from V and 5 bases from J, with 14 bases between. The germline V gene has CDR1 SQVTM and CDR2 ANQGSEA. This chain's CDR3 is CSVTPGRNNEQFF. Written as DNA, the CDR3 is TGCAGCGTAACACCCGGACGAAACAATGAGCAGTTCTTC.

The V call is TRBV27, the J call TRBJ2-3; D is ambiguous. Trimming cost V 6 bases and J 6 bases, with 22 bases left between them. The germline CDR1 and CDR2 sequences are MNHEY and SMNVEV (reference sequence). This CDR3 has 16 amino acids. The CDR3 sequence is CASSLLVFGGPDTQYF. The DNA of the CDR3 is TGTGCCAGCAGCCTCCTGGTTTTTGGCGGACCCGATACGCAGTATTTT.

This sequence joins TRBV5-4 and TRBJ1-2; D is ambiguous. Germline V CDR1 and CDR2: SGHNT, YYREEE (reference sequence). Trimming removed 0 bases at V and 7 bases at J, with 10 bases between. CDR3 size: 13 residues. Written as DNA, the CDR3 is TGTGCCAGCAGCTTGGTGGGGTACTCTGGCTACACCTTC. This translates into CASSLVGYSGYTF.

This clone has only one observation. The rearrangement links TRBV7-9 to TRBJ2-7; D not certain. V lost 7 bases and J lost 1, with 11 bases in between. Germline lookup yields CDR1 SEHNR and CDR2 FQNEAQ (reference sequence). The CDR3 spans 13 residues. The CDR3 is CASTTPHSYEQYF. In nucleotides, the CDR3 is TGTGCCAGCACCACGCCCCATTCCTACGAGCAGTACTTC.

The rearrangement links TRBV5-6 to TRBJ1-6, with 8 bases that match TRBD1. The germline CDR1 and CDR2 sequences are SGHDT and YYEEEE. J gave up 10 bases and V 3 bases, and 6 bases lay outside the gene matches. The CDR3 length is 14 residues. The CDR3 DNA follows: TGTGCCAGCAGCTATGACAGGGGCGGATCACCCCTCCACTTT. Amino acids: CASSYDRGGSPLHF.

The rearrangement uses TRBV4-3 and TRBJ1-1, with D tentatively TRBD1 (6 bases). V lost 1 base and J lost 2, with 14 bases in between. Germline V CDR1 and CDR2: LGHNA, YSLEER. CDR3 size: 16 residues. Here the CDR3 DNA reads TGCGCCAGCAGCCAAGGGGTGGGGGGCAGTAACACTGAAGCTTTCTTT. It translates to CASSQGVGGSNTEAFF.

The gene calls are TRBV10-2 and TRBJ1-2; 7 positions agree with TRBD1. From germline, CDR1 is WSHSY and CDR2 SAAADI. V shed 6 bases and J 4 bases; nucleotides not matched to a gene: 14. The CDR3 runs to 16 residues. CDR3 sequence (DNA): TGCGCCAGCAGGGGGGACAGAGAAAGTGGGTTCTATGGCTACACCTTC. It yields the protein CASRGDRESGFYGYTF.

The J gene is TRBJ2-5, the V gene TRBV30, with 12 positions matching TRBD2. The V and J ends lost 2 bases and 4 bases, in that order; junction bases with no gene match: 2. The germline gives CDR1 GTSNPN, CDR2 SVGIG (reference sequence). The CDR3 spans 14 residues. The CDR3 DNA sequence: TGTGCCTGGAGTCAGACTAGCGGGAGAGAGACCCAGTACTTC. Translated: CAWSQTSGRETQYF.

This chain connects TRBV7-6 to TRBJ2-2; 7 nucleotides align to TRBD1. This CDR3 is built from 16 residues. The ends lost 2 bases at V and 1 base at J; junction bases unmatched: 4. In germline, CDR1 is SGHVS, CDR2 FNYEAQ. The CDR3 region has the DNA TGTGCCAGCAGCTTAACAGGGGCCCTGAACACCGGGGAGCTGTTTTTT. Translated, it gives CASSLTGALNTGELFF.

This chain joins TRBV7-2 and TRBJ2-3; no clear D gene. The CDR3 runs 16 residues. V lost 1 base and J 0 bases, leaving 11 bases between the germline ends. CDR1 and CDR2 from the germline V gene are SGHTA and FQGNSA. CDR3 sequence: CASSLEGQISTDTQYF. CDR3 in DNA: TGTGCCAGCAGCTTAGAGGGCCAGATAAGCACAGATACGCAGTATTTT.

The chain links TRBV4-1 to TRBJ1-2; 7 bases map to TRBD1. In germline, CDR1 is MGHRA, CDR2 YSYEKL. V lost 3 bases, J lost 3 bases, and 10 bases stayed unmatched. This CDR3 region has 16 residues. The DNA of the CDR3 is TGCGCCAGCAGCCACAGACTGGGACAGAGTTACTATGGCTACACCTTC. Protein sequence: CASSHRLGQSYYGYTF.

The chain links TRBV5-8 to TRBJ2-1, with D unresolved. Trimming took off 0 bases at V and 2 bases at J, with 6 bases between the two ends. The germline V gene has CDR1 SGHTS and CDR2 YDEGEE. This CDR3 has 14 residues. This CDR3 reads CASSLGQAYNEQFF. In nucleotides, the CDR3 is TGTGCCAGCAGCTTGGGTCAGGCCTACAATGAGCAGTTCTTC.

In this sample, this clone turned up once. The gene calls are TRBV14 and TRBJ1-1; tentatively, D is TRBD1 (5 bases). This CDR3 has 15 residues. Trimming took 1 base from V and 8 from J, leaving 17 bases between them. CDR1 and CDR2 from the germline V gene are SGHDN and FVKESK. The CDR3 is CASSQVGGGVTEAFF. CDR3 bases: TGTGCCAGCAGCCAAGTGGGGGGTGGGGTTACCGAAGCTTTCTTT.

The chain is built from TRBV11-3 and TRBJ2-1; TRBD1 matches at 7 bases. The CDR3 totals 15 residues. Germline trimming cut 5 bases from V and 3 bases from J; bases unmatched to any gene: 7. In germline, CDR1 is SGHNT, CDR2 YENEEA. CDR3 in amino acids: CASSPRPGGYNEQFF. CDR3 bases: TGTGCCAGCAGCCCCAGGCCAGGGGGCTACAATGAGCAGTTCTTC. Drawing the rest from reference TRBV11-3 and TRBJ2-1, the complete variable domain is EAGVVQSPRYKIIEKKQPVAFWCNPISGHNTLYWYLQNLGQGPELLIRYENEEAVDDSQLPKDRFSAERLKGVDSTLKIQPAELGDSAVYLCASSPRPGGYNEQFFGPGTRLTVL.

The V gene is TRBV28, the J gene TRBJ2-7; D gene uncertain. From germline, CDR1 is MDHEN and CDR2 SYDVKM. Trimming cost V 4 bases and J 3 bases, with 4 bases left between them. The CDR3 is made up of 11 amino acids. This CDR3 is CASSSYYEQYF. As DNA, the CDR3 is TGTGCCAGCAGTTCGTACTACGAGCAGTACTTC. Supplemented by reference TRBV28 and TRBJ2-7, the full variable domain reads DVKVTQSSRYLVKRTGEKVFLECVQDMDHENMFWYRQDPGLGLRLIYFSYDVKMKEKGDIPEGYSVSREKKERFSLILESASTNQTSMYLCASSSYYEQYFGPGTRLTVT.

The chain carries TRBV3-1 (or the pseudogene TRBV3-2) and TRBJ2-1, with D possibly being TRBD2 (6 bases). CDR1 and CDR2 (germline): LGHDT, YNNKEL (reference sequence). Trimming removed 1 base at V and 16 bases at J, with 17 bases between. The CDR3 spans 13 residues. The CDR3 spells CASSQGGGGPLFF. The DNA for the CDR3 is TGTGCCAGCAGCCAAGGGGGAGGCGGCCCCCTCTTCTTC.

This chain links TRBV11-3 with TRBJ1-1; D remains ambiguous. Per the germline V gene, CDR1 is SGHNT and CDR2 is YENEEA. The length of the CDR3 is 12 residues. Trimming shortened V by 5 bases and J by 8 bases, and 12 bases separated the two germline ends. The CDR3 bases are TGTGCCAGCAGCAAGACGCCCGGGGAAGCTTTCTTT. Translated: CASSKTPGEAFF.